These 14 T cell receptor beta chains originate from one sample sequenced in a study of blood T cell repertoires in COVID-19. Sequencing was performed with immunoSEQ multiplex PCR; in TCRdb, only in-frame clones are kept and a portion is missing. The repertoire has about 300,000 clones, approximately 88% of them found once; the top ten carry under 8%. Material: peripheral blood. Source of these receptors: a woman in her 30s who had recovered from COVID-19.

The chain recombines TRBV3-1 (or the pseudogene TRBV3-2) with TRBJ2-7; no reliable D call. V lost 1 base and J lost 5, with 6 bases in between. The CDR3 is made up of 12 amino acids. The V gene's germline CDR1 is LGHDT and CDR2 YNNKEL (reference sequence). CDR3 DNA: TGTGCCAGCAGCCAAGTTGCGGACGAGCAGTACTTC. Translated: CASSQVADEQYF.

This chain links TRBV15 with TRBJ1-2; 8 bases are a match to TRBD1. CDR1 LNHNV and CDR2 YYDKDF come from the germline V gene (reference sequence). Trimming cost V 4 bases and J 7 bases; bases outside gene matches: 8. The CDR3 loop spans 14 amino acids. CDR3 sequence reads: CATSNRGTWGGYTF. In DNA, the CDR3 is TGTGCCACCAGCAACAGGGGGACATGGGGTGGCTACACCTTC.

The chain links TRBV27 to TRBJ2-5, with D possibly being TRBD1 (6 bases). With 5 bases removed from V and 5 bases from J, the gap between germline ends came to 15 bases. This CDR3 has 14 amino acids. Germline V gene sequence: CDR1 MNHEY, CDR2 SMNVEV (reference sequence). CDR3 DNA: TGTGCCAGCAGTGCAACAGGGTTGTGGGAGACCCAGTACTTC. Its translation: CASSATGLWETQYF.

This clone was recorded a few times. DNA of the CDR3: TGTGCCAGCAGCCAAGGTAACAGGGTTGAAGCTTTCTTT. Translating gives CASSQGNRVEAFF. This sequence joins TRBV3-1 (or the pseudogene TRBV3-2) and TRBJ1-1; a possible D gene is TRBD1 (6 bases). V lost 1 base to trimming and J lost 7 bases, with 10 bases between them. CDR1 and CDR2 (germline): LGHDT, YNNKEL (reference sequence). CDR3 length: 13 amino acids.

The CDR3 nucleotides read TGTGCCAGCAGCCCGGAGACCCTTGAAGGCTACACCTTC. It encodes CASSPETLEGYTF. V is TRBV5-4 and J is TRBJ1-2; D ambiguous. The V end lost 4 bases, the J end lost 8 bases, and 15 bases lay between the germline ends. The CDR3 spans 13 residues. Germline V gives CDR1 SGHNT, CDR2 YYREEE (reference sequence). The entire variable domain, with the rest obtained from reference TRBV5-4 and TRBJ1-2, is as follows: ETGVTQSPTHLIKTRGQQVTLRCSSQSGHNTVSWYQQALGQGPQFIFQYYREEENGRGNFPPRFSGLQFPNYSSELNVNALELDDSALYLCASSPETLEGYTFGSGTRLTVV.

The J gene is TRBJ2-7, the V gene TRBV27; D might be TRBD2 (6 bases). Germline lookup yields CDR1 MNHEY and CDR2 SMNVEV (reference sequence). CDR3 size: 13 residues. V was pared by 1 base and J by 4 bases, with 8 bases between. The CDR3 DNA follows: TGTGCCAGCAGTTTATGGGGGGATTACGAGCAGTACTTC. This codes for CASSLWGDYEQYF.

The chain recombines TRBV30 with TRBJ2-5; 7 bases match TRBD1. From germline, CDR1 is GTSNPN and CDR2 SVGIG (reference sequence). The CDR3 extends over 15 amino acids. J lost 4 bases, V lost 3 bases, and 11 bases had no gene match. The chain's CDR3 is CAWRGPGGRGETQYF. CDR3 coding DNA: TGTGCCTGGAGAGGGCCAGGGGGTAGGGGAGAGACCCAGTACTTC.

The V gene is TRBV5-1, the J gene TRBJ1-1; 7 nucleotides line up with TRBD1. The CDR3 has 13 residues. V was clipped by 4 bases and J by 1 base; unmatched bases: 1. Germline V lookup: CDR1 SGHRS, CDR2 YFSETQ. The CDR3 DNA follows: TGCGCCAGCAGCGGACAGGAGAACACTGAAGCTTTCTTT. It encodes CASSGQENTEAFF.

The V and J genes are TRBV4-2 and TRBJ2-5; the D gene is possibly TRBD1 (6 bases). V was shortened by 0 bases and J by 6 bases, with 8 bases between the two germline ends. There are 13 residues in the CDR3. Per germline, CDR1 LGHNA and CDR2 YNFKEQ. This CDR3 reads CASSQDWDKTQYF. DNA of the CDR3: TGTGCCAGCAGCCAAGATTGGGACAAGACCCAGTACTTC.

The CDR3 bases are TGTGCCAGCAGCTTAGGGCTAGCGGGGGTAGAGACCCAGTACTTC. Its protein is CASSLGLAGVETQYF. The chain is built from TRBV7-6 and TRBJ2-5; the match to TRBD2 covers 10 bases. Trimming at V came to 1 base and at J to 4 bases, leaving 3 bases not matched to a gene. Germline V gene data show CDR1 as SGHVS and CDR2 as FNYEAQ. The CDR3 covers 15 residues.

A single count supports this clone. The chain uses TRBV5-6 and TRBJ1-6; TRBD1 aligns across 7 bases. The CDR3 has 16 residues. Germline V gene lookup returns CDR1 SGHDT and CDR2 YYEEEE. V dropped 4 bases and J dropped 5; count of bases not matched to a gene: 9. The CDR3 bases are TGTGCCAGCAGCCTGCGACAGGGAACCGATAATTCACCCCTCCACTTT. It encodes CASSLRQGTDNSPLHF.

The chain uses TRBV29-1 and TRBJ2-1, with D possibly being TRBD1 (5 bases). The CDR3 spans 15 residues. Germline V CDR1 and CDR2: SQVTM, ANQGSEA. Trimming left V 3 bases short and J 2 bases short, with 14 bases between. The CDR3 DNA reads TGCAGCGTTGATAAGACAGACCGACCCTACAATGAGCAGTTCTTC. This sequence encodes CSVDKTDRPYNEQFF.

V gene TRBV5-1 combines with J gene TRBJ1-1; unclear D gene. Per germline, CDR1 SGHRS and CDR2 YFSETQ. The CDR3 has 13 residues. Trimming took 1 base from V and 1 from J, leaving 5 bases between them. Here the CDR3 DNA reads TGCGCCAGCAGCTTGAGCGAGAACACTGAAGCTTTCTTT. Translating it yields CASSLSENTEAFF.

This chain joins TRBV2 and TRBJ2-5; TRBD1 agrees at 9 bases. Per the germline V gene, CDR1 is SNHLY and CDR2 is FYNNEI. With 8 bases clipped from V and 5 bases from J, the junction kept 9 bases outside the gene matches. The CDR3 consists of 14 residues. This chain's CDR3 is CASGIQGARETQYF. CDR3 nucleotides: TGTGCCAGCGGAATACAGGGGGCTCGGGAGACCCAGTACTTC.